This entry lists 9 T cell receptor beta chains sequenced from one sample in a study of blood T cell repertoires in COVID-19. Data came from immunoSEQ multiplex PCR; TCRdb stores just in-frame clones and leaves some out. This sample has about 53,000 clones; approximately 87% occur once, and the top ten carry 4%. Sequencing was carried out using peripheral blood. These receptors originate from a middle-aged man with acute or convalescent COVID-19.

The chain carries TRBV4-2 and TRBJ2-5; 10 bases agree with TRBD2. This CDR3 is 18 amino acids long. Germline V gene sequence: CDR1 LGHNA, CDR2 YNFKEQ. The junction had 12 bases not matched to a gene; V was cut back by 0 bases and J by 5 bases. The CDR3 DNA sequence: TGTGCCAGCAGCCAAGATCTGGGTAGCGGGAGGCCCGAGGAGACCCAGTACTTC. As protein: CASSQDLGSGRPEETQYF.

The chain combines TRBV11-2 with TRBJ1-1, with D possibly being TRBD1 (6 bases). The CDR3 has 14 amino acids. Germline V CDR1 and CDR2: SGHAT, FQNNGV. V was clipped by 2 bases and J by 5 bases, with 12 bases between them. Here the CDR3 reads CASSLRGGGTEAFF. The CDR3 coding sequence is TGTGCCAGCAGCTTACGGGGGGGCGGTACTGAAGCTTTCTTT.

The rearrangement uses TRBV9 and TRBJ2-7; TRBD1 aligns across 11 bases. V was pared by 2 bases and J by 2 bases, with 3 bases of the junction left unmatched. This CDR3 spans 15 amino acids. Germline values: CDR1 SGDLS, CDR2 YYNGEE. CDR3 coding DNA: TGTGCCAGCAGCGTTGGACAGGGGGCCCCCTACGAGCAGTACTTC. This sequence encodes CASSVGQGAPYEQYF.

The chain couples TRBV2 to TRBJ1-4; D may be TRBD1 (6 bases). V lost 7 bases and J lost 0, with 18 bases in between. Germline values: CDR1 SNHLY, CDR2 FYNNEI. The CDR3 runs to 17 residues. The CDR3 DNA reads TGTGCCAGCAAGGTCCGGCAGGGGATAACAACTAATGAAAAACTGTTTTTT. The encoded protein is CASKVRQGITTNEKLFF.

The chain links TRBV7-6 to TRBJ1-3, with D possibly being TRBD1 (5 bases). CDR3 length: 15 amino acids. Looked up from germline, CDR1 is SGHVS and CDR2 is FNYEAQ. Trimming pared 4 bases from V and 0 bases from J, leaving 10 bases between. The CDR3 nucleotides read TGTGCCAGCAGCTCGGACATATTCTCTGGAAACACCATATATTTT. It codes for CASSSDIFSGNTIYF.

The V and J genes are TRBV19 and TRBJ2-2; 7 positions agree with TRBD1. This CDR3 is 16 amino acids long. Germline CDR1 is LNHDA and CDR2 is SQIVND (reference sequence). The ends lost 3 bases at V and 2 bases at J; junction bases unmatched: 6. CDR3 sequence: CASSIRGTVNTGELFF. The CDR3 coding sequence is TGTGCCAGTAGTATCAGAGGGACAGTTAACACCGGGGAGCTGTTTTTT. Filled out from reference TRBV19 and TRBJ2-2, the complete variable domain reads DGGITQSPKYLFRKEGQNVTLSCEQNLNHDAMYWYRQDPGQGLRLIYYSQIVNDFQKGDIAEGYSVSREKKESFPLTVTSAQKNPTAFYLCASSIRGTVNTGELFFGEGSRLTVL.

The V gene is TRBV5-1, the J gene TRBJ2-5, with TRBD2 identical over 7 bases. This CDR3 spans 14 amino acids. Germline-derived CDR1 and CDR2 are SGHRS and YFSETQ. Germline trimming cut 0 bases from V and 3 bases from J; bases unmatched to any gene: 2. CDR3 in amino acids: CASSLGGGKETQYF. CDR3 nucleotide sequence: TGCGCCAGCAGCTTGGGCGGGGGAAAAGAGACCCAGTACTTC.

DNA of the CDR3: TGTGCCAGTAGTCGGACAGGGGGGATTGGGGAGACCCAGTACTTC. This encodes CASSRTGGIGETQYF. V is TRBV19 and J is TRBJ2-5; 10 bases are shared with TRBD1. V shed 5 bases and J 5 bases; nucleotides not matched to a gene: 8. Looked up from germline, CDR1 is LNHDA and CDR2 is SQIVND (reference sequence). The CDR3 is made up of 15 amino acids.

CDR3 loop: CASSSEPGVTEAFF. DNA of the CDR3: TGTGCCAGTAGTTCCGAACCAGGGGTCACTGAAGCTTTCTTT. The chain carries TRBV19 and TRBJ1-1, with a weak D call TRBD1 (6 bases). Germline-derived CDR1 and CDR2 are LNHDA and SQIVND (reference sequence). CDR3 length: 14 amino acids. V lost 5 bases to trimming and J lost 4 bases, with 14 bases between them.